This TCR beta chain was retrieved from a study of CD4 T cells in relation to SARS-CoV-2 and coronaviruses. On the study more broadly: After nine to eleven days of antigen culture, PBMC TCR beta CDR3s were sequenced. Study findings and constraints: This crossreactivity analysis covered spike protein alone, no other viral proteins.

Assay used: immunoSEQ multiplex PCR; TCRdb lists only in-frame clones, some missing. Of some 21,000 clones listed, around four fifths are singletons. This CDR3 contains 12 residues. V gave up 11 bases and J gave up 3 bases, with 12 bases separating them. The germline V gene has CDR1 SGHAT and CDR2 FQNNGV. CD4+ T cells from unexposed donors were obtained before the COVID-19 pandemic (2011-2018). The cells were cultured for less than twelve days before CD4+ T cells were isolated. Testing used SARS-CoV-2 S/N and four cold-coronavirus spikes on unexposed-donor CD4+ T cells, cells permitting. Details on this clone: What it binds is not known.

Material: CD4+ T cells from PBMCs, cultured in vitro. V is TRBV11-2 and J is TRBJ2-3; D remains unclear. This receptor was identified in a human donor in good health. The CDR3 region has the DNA TGTGCCGTCCAGAAAGGGACAGATACGCAGTATTTT. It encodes CAVQKGTDTQYF.